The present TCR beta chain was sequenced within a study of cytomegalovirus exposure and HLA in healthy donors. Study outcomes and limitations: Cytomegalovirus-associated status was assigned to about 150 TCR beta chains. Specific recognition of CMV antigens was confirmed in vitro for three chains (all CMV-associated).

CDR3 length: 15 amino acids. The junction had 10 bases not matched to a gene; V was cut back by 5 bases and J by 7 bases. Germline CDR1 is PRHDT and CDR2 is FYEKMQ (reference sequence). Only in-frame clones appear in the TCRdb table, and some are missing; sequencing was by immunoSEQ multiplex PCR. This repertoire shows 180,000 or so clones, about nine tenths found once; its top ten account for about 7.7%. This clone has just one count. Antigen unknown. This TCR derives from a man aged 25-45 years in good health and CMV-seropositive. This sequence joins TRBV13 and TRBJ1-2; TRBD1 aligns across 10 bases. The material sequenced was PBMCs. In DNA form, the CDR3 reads TGTGCCAGCAGCGGGCGGGACAGGGGTATGGCTGGCTACACCTTC. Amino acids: CASSGRDRGMAGYTF.